The following is a T cell receptor (beta chain) sequence with its context. Its antigen is unidentified. This sample is drawn from a study of cytomegalovirus exposure and HLA in healthy donors. Measured with immunoSEQ multiplex PCR; TCRdb has only the in-frame clones, and not every one. Here the sample spans some 120,000 clones, 88% being singletons. This CDR3 has 15 residues. V was pared by 5 bases and J by 4 bases, with 20 bases between. The germline gives CDR1 GTSNPN, CDR2 SVGIG (reference sequence). Study-level results: Most TCR sequences were seen very rarely across donors, but some public TCRs occurred in many.

This clonotype was sampled from a man under 40 in good health and CMV-seronegative. The sequenced sample consisted of PBMCs. The chain couples TRBV30 to TRBJ1-1; D possibly corresponds to TRBD1 (6 bases). This chain's CDR3 is CAWCWAPMGATEAFF. For the CDR3, the DNA is TGTGCCTGGTGTTGGGCCCCGATGGGGGCCACTGAAGCTTTCTTT. Based on the CDR3 plus reference TRBV30 and TRBJ1-1, the full variable domain is SQTIHQWPATLVQPVGSPLSLECTVEGTSNPNLYWYRQAAGRGLQLLFYSVGIGQISSEVPQNLSASRPQDRQFILSSKKLLLSDSGFYLCAWCWAPMGATEAFFGQGTRLTVV.